This T cell receptor beta chain was profiled in a study of cytomegalovirus exposure and HLA in healthy donors. Use of 60 Vbeta and 13 Jbeta primers characterized the PCR. Method: immunoSEQ multiplex PCR; TCRdb's copy keeps in-frame clones and lacks some. The sample yields 150,000 to 200,000 clones, around 84% seen once. This CDR3 contains 14 residues. With V trimmed by 5 bases and J by 9 bases, 2 bases remained unmatched. From germline, CDR1 is SGHAT and CDR2 FQNNGV. The receptor's source is a man aged 35 to 55 in good health and CMV-seropositive. The chain uses TRBV11-2 and TRBJ2-1; 15 bases match TRBD2. The sample was PBMCs. The CDR3 spells CASSPGLAGGEQFF. In DNA, the CDR3 is TGTGCCAGCAGCCCGGGACTAGCGGGGGGTGAGCAGTTCTTC.